This T cell receptor (beta chain) emerged from a study of cytotoxic CD8 clonotypes in ibrutinib-treated CLL. Measured with immunoSEQ multiplex PCR; TCRdb has only the in-frame clones, and not every one. Of about 160,000 clones listed, around 80% were seen once; the top ten hold roughly 4.5%. The V gene's germline CDR1 is LNHDA and CDR2 SQIVND (reference sequence). The CDR3 is made up of 14 amino acids. V shed 4 bases and J 2 bases; nucleotides not matched to a gene: 5. Sequencing used PBMCs, obtained after 24 months of ibrutinib treatment. The J gene is TRBJ2-7, the V gene TRBV19, with TRBD1 identical over 7 bases. The receptor was isolated from a human donor with chronic lymphocytic leukemia. The CDR3, as DNA: TGTGCCAGTAGTACAAAGACAGGGACCTACGAGCAGTACTTC. Its protein product is CASSTKTGTYEQYF.